A selection of T cell receptor beta chains follows, all from one sample in a study of CD8 T cells in Susac syndrome. TCRdb re-called the immunoSEQ multiplex PCR reads through MiXCR, storing one row per CDR3 protein. The sample lists some 200,000 distinct CDR3 sequences, 90% to 95% occurring once. The sequencing input was CD4+ T cells from PBMCs. The receptors shown here come from a human donor with multiple sclerosis. Each CDR3 is given with its conserved first and last residue. The D gene is left open where the match is weak. The listing skips clone size in some rows; elsewhere it reads once, few, many or a size class.

V	size	J	D	CDR3	DNA
TRBV12-3/TRBV12-4	.	TRBJ1-2	.	CASSLAVGGYTF	TGTGCCAGCAGTTTAGCTGTGGGTGGCTACACCTTC
TRBV3-1	.	TRBJ1-5	.	CASSQDITGGQPQHF	TGTGCCAGCAGCCAAGATATAACCGGGGGTCAGCCCCAGCATTTT
TRBV20-1	.	TRBJ1-2	.	CSALNPPSYGYTF	TGCAGTGCCCTGAATCCTCCGTCCTATGGCTACACCTTC
TRBV2	.	TRBJ1-1	.	CASTISGGTTEAFF	TGTGCCAGCACCATTTCGGGAGGGACCACTGAAGCTTTCTTT
TRBV20-1	.	TRBJ1-1	TRBD1	CSAKASDRGSATEAFF	TGCAGTGCCAAAGCTTCGGACAGGGGATCGGCCACTGAAGCTTTCTTT
TRBV7-8	.	TRBJ1-1	.	CASSFFRELNTEAFF	TGTGCCAGCAGCTTCTTCAGGGAACTGAACACTGAAGCTTTCTTT
TRBV30	.	TRBJ2-3	TRBD2	CAWRRLGTSGGHTQYF	TGTGCCTGGAGAAGATTAGGGACTAGCGGGGGGCATACGCAGTATTTT
TRBV12-3/TRBV12-4	.	TRBJ1-3	.	CASSFVGQTIYF	TGTGCCAGCAGTTTTGTGGGTCAGACCATATATTTT
TRBV12-3/TRBV12-4	once	TRBJ2-4	.	CASSPPGLAKNIQYF	TGTGCCAGCAGTCCCCCAGGGCTAGCCAAAAACATTCAGTACTTC
TRBV7-3	.	TRBJ2-1	.	CASSSNGGSHNEQFF	TGTGCCAGCAGCTCCAACGGGGGCAGCCACAATGAGCAGTTCTTC
TRBV20-1	.	TRBJ2-7	.	CSARATPTHRPSSYEQYF	TGCAGTGCTAGAGCCACCCCGACTCACAGGCCCAGCTCCTACGAGCAGTACTTC
TRBV27	.	TRBJ2-4	.	CASSLSGGERYIQYF	TGTGCCAGCAGTTTATCTGGCGGGGAGAGGTACATTCAGTACTTC
TRBV5-1	.	TRBJ2-5	.	CASSWGRPETQYF	TGCGCCAGCAGCTGGGGGCGCCCGGAGACCCAGTACTTC
TRBV25-1	.	TRBJ2-7	.	CASSDRPYEQYF	TGTGCCAGCAGTGACAGACCTTACGAGCAGTACTTC
TRBV30	.	TRBJ2-2	.	CAWGWYTGELFF	TGTGCCTGGGGGTGGTACACCGGGGAGCTGTTTTTT
TRBV29-1	.	TRBJ2-7	.	CSVTTGASYYEQYF	TGCAGCGTAACAACTGGGGCGTCTTACTACGAGCAGTACTTC